The 27 T cell receptor beta chains listed next were all sequenced from one sample in a study of control samples from healthy donors and cancer patients. Data came from immunoSEQ multiplex PCR; TCRdb stores just in-frame clones and leaves some out. Here the sample spans about 120,000 clones, more than 85% being singletons. The sample was blood. These receptor sequences come from a man aged 18-30 years in good health.

The chain joins TRBV5-1 to TRBJ1-2; the match to TRBD1 covers 9 bases. The length of the CDR3 is 17 residues. With V trimmed by 6 bases and J by 2 bases, 14 bases remained unmatched. Germline CDR1 is SGHRS and CDR2 is YFSETQ. CDR3 amino acids: CASTVGTRDRVNYGYTF. As DNA, the CDR3 is TGCGCCAGCACCGTCGGGACGAGGGACAGGGTAAACTATGGCTACACCTTC.

Turning to this clone: One end of the junction does not line up with germline, which may come from a read error. The rearrangement links TRBV9 to TRBJ1-1, with no clear D. CDR3 length: 13 amino acids. Per germline, CDR1 SGDLS and CDR2 YYNGEE. In DNA, the CDR3 is TGTGCCAGCAGCGTAGCGGTGAAGACTGAAGCTTTCTTT. This sequence encodes CASSVAVKTEAFF.

The gene calls are TRBV10-2 and TRBJ1-1; 9 bases agree with TRBD1. Germline CDR1 reads WSHSY; CDR2 reads SAAADI. Trimming removed 5 bases from V and 6 bases from J; junction bases left unmatched: 7. The CDR3 runs to 14 residues. The CDR3 here is CASSSGQGFAEAFF. CDR3 nucleotides: TGCGCCAGCAGTTCGGGACAGGGTTTTGCTGAAGCTTTCTTT.

This chain joins TRBV30 and TRBJ1-6; 9 bases agree with TRBD1. Germline loops: CDR1 GTSNPN, CDR2 SVGIG (reference sequence). Germline trimming cut 1 base from V and 10 bases from J; bases unmatched to any gene: 20. This CDR3 contains 19 residues. Here the CDR3 DNA reads TGTGCCTGGAGTGGCCCGGAGGGGACAGGGAGGAGAGGCGGGTCACCCCTCCACTTT. It specifies CAWSGPEGTGRRGGSPLHF.

The chain employs TRBV5-1 and TRBJ2-7, with 9 nucleotides matching TRBD1. Germline V gene data show CDR1 as SGHRS and CDR2 as YFSETQ. The CDR3 runs 14 residues. J lost 1 base, V lost 3 bases, and 2 bases had no gene match. DNA for the CDR3: TGCGCCAGCAGCTCGACAGGGGGTTCCTACGAGCAGTACTTC. Its translation is CASSSTGGSYEQYF.

The chain carries TRBV5-1 and TRBJ2-1, with D unresolved. The CDR3 runs to 15 residues. Per the germline V gene, CDR1 is SGHRS and CDR2 is YFSETQ. The ends were cut back, 5 bases at V and 5 bases at J, with 17 bases in the middle. The CDR3 nucleotides are TGCGCCAGCAGTCCAACTTTGGAAGGCAACAATGAGCAGTTCTTC. Translated, it gives CASSPTLEGNNEQFF.

The V call is TRBV27, the J call TRBJ1-2; D call uncertain. Trimming took 4 bases from V and 4 from J, leaving 7 bases between them. CDR3 length equals 12 residues. The germline gives CDR1 MNHEY, CDR2 SMNVEV (reference sequence). The CDR3 here is CASSSRPYGYTF. The CDR3 nucleotides are TGTGCCAGCAGTTCCAGACCCTATGGCTACACCTTC.

This chain's CDR3 is CASSVSVTDDEQYF. The CDR3 nucleotides are TGTGCCAGCAGCGTAAGTGTAACCGACGACGAGCAGTACTTC. The genes are TRBV9 and TRBJ2-7, with D unclear. Germline V gives CDR1 SGDLS, CDR2 YYNGEE. CDR3 size: 14 residues. V gave up 1 base and J gave up 5 bases, with 13 bases separating them.

The V gene is TRBV18, the J gene TRBJ1-2; D ambiguous. This CDR3 spans 14 amino acids. The V end lost 6 bases, the J end lost 6 bases, and 17 bases lay between the germline ends. Germline V CDR1 and CDR2: KGHSH, LQKENI. The CDR3 here is CASSYDRQRDGYTF. The CDR3 DNA follows: TGTGCCAGCTCTTACGACCGCCAGCGGGATGGCTACACCTTC. The full variable domain, in which reference TRBV18 and TRBJ1-2 provide the parts outside the CDR3, is NAGVMQNPRHLVRRRGQEARLRCSPMKGHSHVYWYRQLPEEGLKFMVYLQKENIIDESGMPKERFSAEFPKEGPSILRIQQVVRGDSAAYFCASSYDRQRDGYTFGSGTRLTVV.

The CDR3 here is CASSPLGPENLGTGRHPGEAFF. CDR3 coding DNA: TGTGCCAGCAGTCCCCTCGGGCCAGAGAACTTGGGAACAGGTCGACACCCAGGTGAAGCTTTCTTT. V is TRBV6-6 and J is TRBJ1-1; tentatively, D is TRBD1 (5 bases). The CDR3 spans 22 residues. Trimming removed 5 bases at V and 7 bases at J, with 41 bases between. Germline loops: CDR1 MNHNY, CDR2 SVGAGI (reference sequence).

This clone was seen a handful of times. V and J are TRBV5-1 and TRBJ1-6; unclear D gene. The germline V gene has CDR1 SGHRS and CDR2 YFSETQ. This CDR3 has 14 residues. V shed 6 bases and J shed 5 bases, with 12 bases lying between them. The CDR3 loop is CASKRNGDNSPLHF. The CDR3 nucleotides read TGCGCCAGCAAACGGAACGGAGATAATTCACCCCTCCACTTT.

The chain uses TRBV27 and TRBJ1-6; weak D call: TRBD1 (5 bases). The length of the CDR3 is 12 residues. V lost 5 bases and J 10 bases, leaving 9 bases between the germline ends. Germline lookup yields CDR1 MNHEY and CDR2 SMNVEV (reference sequence). CDR3 nucleotide sequence: TGTGCCAGCAGTCCAGGGTTATCACCCCTCCACTTT. Translated, it gives CASSPGLSPLHF.

This clone was seen more than once but under ten times. The identical CDR3 is also encoded by other nucleotide sequences in the sample. This sequence joins TRBV27 and TRBJ2-1; tentative D call: TRBD2 (6 bases). V gave up 2 bases and J gave up 4 bases, with 9 bases separating them. Germline CDR1 is MNHEY and CDR2 is SMNVEV (reference sequence). The CDR3 is made up of 14 amino acids. The CDR3, as DNA: TGTGCCAGCAGTTTAGGGGCGGGGTACAATGAGCAGTTCTTC. Its translation: CASSLGAGYNEQFF.

This clone was recorded only once. V and J are TRBV27 and TRBJ2-3; 7 bases map to TRBD1. Germline V gene data show CDR1 as MNHEY and CDR2 as SMNVEV (reference sequence). The CDR3 loop spans 18 amino acids. Trimming removed 3 bases from V and 0 bases from J; junction bases left unmatched: 12. CDR3 region: CASSFSSLTGESTDTQYF. In DNA form, the CDR3 reads TGTGCCAGCAGTTTCTCATCCCTAACAGGGGAAAGCACAGATACGCAGTATTTT.

The gene calls are TRBV10-3 and TRBJ2-3, with 12 nucleotides matching TRBD2. Trimming removed 11 bases from V and 6 bases from J; junction bases left unmatched: 6. The CDR3 extends over 13 amino acids. Per the germline V gene, CDR1 is ENHRY and CDR2 is SYGVKD. In DNA, the CDR3 is TGTGCCGCGACTAGCGGGAGTACCGATACGCAGTATTTT. Translating it yields CAATSGSTDTQYF.

The V and J genes are TRBV28 and TRBJ1-1; TRBD1 is a possible D gene (5 bases). The CDR3 totals 15 residues. Germline V gives CDR1 MDHEN, CDR2 SYDVKM. The V end lost 7 bases, the J end lost 0 bases, and 15 bases lay between the germline ends. The CDR3 loop reads CASKGELEMNTEAFF. The CDR3 DNA reads as TGTGCCAGCAAAGGGGAGCTGGAGATGAACACTGAAGCTTTCTTT. Filled out from reference TRBV28 and TRBJ1-1, the complete variable domain reads DVKVTQSSRYLVKRTGEKVFLECVQDMDHENMFWYRQDPGLGLRLIYFSYDVKMKEKGDIPEGYSVSREKKERFSLILESASTNQTSMYLCASKGELEMNTEAFFGQGTRLTVV.

CDR3 sequence (DNA): TGTGCCATCAGTGAGTCGACTAGAGGGATCGAGCAGTACTTC. Translated, it gives CAISESTRGIEQYF. V and J are TRBV10-3 and TRBJ2-7; D possibly corresponds to TRBD2 (6 bases). Germline assignment: CDR1 ENHRY and CDR2 SYGVKD. Trimming stripped 0 bases from V and 6 bases from J, with 12 bases between. The CDR3 is made up of 14 amino acids.

The chain links TRBV2 to TRBJ1-5, with a possible D match to TRBD1 (6 bases). This CDR3 contains 14 residues. In germline, CDR1 is SNHLY, CDR2 FYNNEI. Trimming left V 6 bases short and J 3 bases short, with 12 bases between. CDR3 sequence (DNA): TGTGCCAGCAGGGGGGCCTTCGTCAATCAGCCCCAGCATTTT. Protein product: CASRGAFVNQPQHF.

This rearrangement joins TRBV6-5 to TRBJ2-2; perhaps TRBD1 as D (6 bases). Trimming cost V 2 bases and J 1 base, with 8 bases left between them. CDR1 is MNHEY and CDR2 is SVGAGI in the germline V gene. This CDR3 has 15 amino acids. Here the CDR3 DNA reads TGTGCCAGCAGTTACAACAGGGAGAACACCGGGGAGCTGTTTTTT. This codes for CASSYNRENTGELFF.

The chain couples TRBV30 to TRBJ1-2, with 7 nucleotides matching TRBD1. The CDR3 totals 15 residues. The germline V gene encodes CDR1 GTSNPN and CDR2 SVGIG (reference sequence). J lost 5 bases, V lost 2 bases, and 11 bases had no gene match. CDR3 loop: CAWSSTGTDAYGYTF. DNA of the CDR3: TGTGCCTGGAGTTCCACCGGGACAGACGCTTATGGCTACACCTTC. The complete variable domain, with remaining parts taken from reference TRBV30 and TRBJ1-2, reads SQTIHQWPATLVQPVGSPLSLECTVEGTSNPNLYWYRQAAGRGLQLLFYSVGIGQISSEVPQNLSASRPQDRQFILSSKKLLLSDSGFYLCAWSSTGTDAYGYTFGSGTRLTVV.

The chain uses TRBV2 and TRBJ1-6, with D possibly matching TRBD1 (5 bases). V was pared by 8 bases and J by 13 bases, with 30 bases between. This CDR3 contains 17 residues. Germline values: CDR1 SNHLY, CDR2 FYNNEI. As DNA, the CDR3 is TGTGCCAGCTGCTTGAGTTGGGACTCAAAGTCTGTGGGCCCCCTCCACTTT. Translated, it gives CASCLSWDSKSVGPLHF. Complete variable domain (other parts from reference TRBV2 and TRBJ1-6): EPEVTQTPSHQVTQMGQEVILRCVPISNHLYFYWYRQILGQKVEFLVSFYNNEISEKSEIFDDQFSVERPDGSNFTLKIRSTKLEDSAMYFCASCLSWDSKSVGPLHFGNGTRLTVT.

This chain uses TRBV19 with TRBJ2-3; D is uncertain. Per germline, CDR1 LNHDA and CDR2 SQIVND (reference sequence). With 5 bases removed from V and 2 bases from J, the gap between germline ends came to 8 bases. The CDR3 totals 13 residues. This CDR3 reads CASSPGFTDTQYF. CDR3 in DNA: TGTGCCAGTAGTCCGGGTTTCACAGATACGCAGTATTTT. Combining the CDR3 with reference TRBV19 and TRBJ2-3 gives the whole variable domain DGGITQSPKYLFRKEGQNVTLSCEQNLNHDAMYWYRQDPGQGLRLIYYSQIVNDFQKGDIAEGYSVSREKKESFPLTVTSAQKNPTAFYLCASSPGFTDTQYFGPGTRLTVL.

This clone was observed a single time. The chain combines TRBV27 with TRBJ2-3, with TRBD2 matching over 14 bases. Germline V gene sequence: CDR1 MNHEY, CDR2 SMNVEV (reference sequence). Trimming took 2 bases from V and 4 from J; bases not matched to a gene: 2. CDR3 length: 16 amino acids. The CDR3 region is CASSLRLAGGADTQYF. In nucleotides, the CDR3 is TGTGCCAGCAGTTTACGACTAGCGGGAGGGGCAGATACGCAGTATTTT.

The rearrangement uses TRBV9 and TRBJ2-1, with 8 positions matching TRBD2. CDR1 SGDLS and CDR2 YYNGEE come from the germline V gene. There are 15 residues in the CDR3. J lost 8 bases, V lost 2 bases, and 9 bases had no gene match. CDR3 nucleotides: TGTGCCAGCAGCGTTAGAGCGGGAGAAGGGGATGAGCAGTTCTTC. Translation gives CASSVRAGEGDEQFF.

This clone is a singleton in its sample. The V gene is TRBV25-1, the J gene TRBJ1-1, with a possible D match to TRBD1 (6 bases). CDR3 length: 13 residues. Germline V gene data show CDR1 as MGHDK and CDR2 as SYGVNS. V dropped 9 bases and J dropped 4 bases, with 15 bases sitting between them. This CDR3 reads CASGGGGSTEAFF. The CDR3 DNA sequence: TGTGCCAGTGGAGGAGGGGGGAGCACTGAAGCTTTCTTT.

This chain links TRBV19 with TRBJ1-2, with 9 bases lining up with TRBD1. After removal of 3 bases from V and 7 bases from J, the junction contained 12 bases not matched to a gene. This CDR3 comprises 16 residues. Per germline, CDR1 LNHDA and CDR2 SQIVND (reference sequence). CDR3: CASSMSGTGYSSGYTF. The CDR3 DNA reads as TGTGCCAGTAGTATGTCCGGGACAGGGTATAGTTCTGGCTACACCTTC.

J is TRBJ1-5 and V is TRBV7-9; tentatively, D is TRBD1 (5 bases). In germline, CDR1 is SEHNR, CDR2 FQNEAQ (reference sequence). V lost 3 bases, J lost 6 bases, and 18 bases lay in between. The length of the CDR3 is 16 residues. Here the CDR3 DNA reads TGTGCCAGCAGCTTTTTTGGGGGGAGGGGTCCTCAGCCCCAGCATTTT. Translating gives CASSFFGGRGPQPQHF.